This TCR beta chain was sequenced during a study of T cell repertoires in cytomegalovirus infection. On the study more broadly: It was the public TCR beta signatures that indicated both CMV infection and matching HLA type.

The CDR3 totals 15 residues. V was shortened by 3 bases and J by 4 bases, with 13 bases between the two germline ends. Germline CDR1 reads LNHNV; CDR2 reads YYDKDF (reference sequence). About this clonotype: Its antigen is undetermined.

Via MiXCR, TCRdb re-called the reads, giving one row per CDR3 protein. The table lists around 110,000 distinct CDR3 sequences, over 9.5% of them singletons. Study-level points and caveats: Clonotypes of TCR beta that were HLA-C-restricted and CMV-specific dominated the ex vivo response. Of the TCR beta families, the public ones yielded a cumulative frequency that identified carriers of CMV plus the relevant HLA.

Sequences were obtained from PBMCs, sequenced either directly or after in vitro stimulation (not recorded which). This chain uses TRBV15 with TRBJ2-1; D not resolved. This receptor was obtained from a human donor in good health (CMV status not recorded). Some clones in this sample may be carry-over from other donors' samples. This CDR3 reads CATSSSGEIYNEQFF. The CDR3 DNA sequence: TGTGCCACCAGCAGTTCTGGCGAAATATACAATGAGCAGTTCTTC.